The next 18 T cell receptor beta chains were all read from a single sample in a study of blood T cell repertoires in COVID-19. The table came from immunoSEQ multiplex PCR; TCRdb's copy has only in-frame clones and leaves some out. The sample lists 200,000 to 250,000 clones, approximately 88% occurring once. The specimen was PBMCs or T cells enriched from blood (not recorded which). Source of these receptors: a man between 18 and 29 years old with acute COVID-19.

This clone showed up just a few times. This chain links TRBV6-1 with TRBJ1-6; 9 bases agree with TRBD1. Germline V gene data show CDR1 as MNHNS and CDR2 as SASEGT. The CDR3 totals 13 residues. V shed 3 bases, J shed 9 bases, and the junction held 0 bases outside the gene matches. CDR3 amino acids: CASSETGGSPLHF. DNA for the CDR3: TGTGCCAGCAGTGAGACAGGGGGTTCACCCCTCCACTTT.

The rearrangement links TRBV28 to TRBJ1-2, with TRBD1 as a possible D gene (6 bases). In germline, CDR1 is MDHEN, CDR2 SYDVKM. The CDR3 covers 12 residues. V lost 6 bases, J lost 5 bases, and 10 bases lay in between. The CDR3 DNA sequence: TGTGCCAGCAGGCTCCAGGGGTATGGCTACACCTTC. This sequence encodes CASRLQGYGYTF.

The CDR3 is CASSQLLAGSRETQYF. The DNA for the CDR3 is TGCGCCAGCAGCCAGCTACTAGCGGGGTCTCGGGAGACCCAGTACTTC. The chain combines TRBV4-1 with TRBJ2-5; TRBD2 aligns across 10 bases. V lost 3 bases, J lost 5 bases, and 9 bases stayed unmatched. Germline lookup yields CDR1 MGHRA and CDR2 YSYEKL. The CDR3 is 16 amino acids.

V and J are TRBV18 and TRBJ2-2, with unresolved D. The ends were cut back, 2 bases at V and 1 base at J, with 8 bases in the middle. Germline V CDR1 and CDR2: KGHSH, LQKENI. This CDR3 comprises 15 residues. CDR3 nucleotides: TGTGCCAGCTCACCATCTAACGTGAACACCGGGGAGCTGTTTTTT. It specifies CASSPSNVNTGELFF. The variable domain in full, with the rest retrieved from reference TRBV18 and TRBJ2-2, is NAGVMQNPRHLVRRRGQEARLRCSPMKGHSHVYWYRQLPEEGLKFMVYLQKENIIDESGMPKERFSAEFPKEGPSILRIQQVVRGDSAAYFCASSPSNVNTGELFFGEGSRLTVL.

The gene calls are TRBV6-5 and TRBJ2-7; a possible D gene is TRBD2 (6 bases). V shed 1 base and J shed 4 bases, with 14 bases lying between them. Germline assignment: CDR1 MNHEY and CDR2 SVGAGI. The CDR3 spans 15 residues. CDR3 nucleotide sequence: TGTGCCAGCAGTTACTTTGGAGGGCCCTCGTACGAGCAGTACTTC. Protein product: CASSYFGGPSYEQYF.

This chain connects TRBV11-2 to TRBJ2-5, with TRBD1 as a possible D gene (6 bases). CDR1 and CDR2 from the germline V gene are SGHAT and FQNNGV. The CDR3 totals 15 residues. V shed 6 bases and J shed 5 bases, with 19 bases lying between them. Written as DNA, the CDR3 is TGTGCCAGCAGTTACACCAGGGGTACTGGCGAGACCCAGTACTTC. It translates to CASSYTRGTGETQYF.

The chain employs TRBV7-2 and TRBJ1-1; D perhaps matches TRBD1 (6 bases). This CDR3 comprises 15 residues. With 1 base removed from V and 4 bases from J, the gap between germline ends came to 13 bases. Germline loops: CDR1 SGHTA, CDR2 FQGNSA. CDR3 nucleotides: TGTGCCAGCAGCTTAGGTGGACAGCTTATCACTGAAGCTTTCTTT. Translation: CASSLGGQLITEAFF.

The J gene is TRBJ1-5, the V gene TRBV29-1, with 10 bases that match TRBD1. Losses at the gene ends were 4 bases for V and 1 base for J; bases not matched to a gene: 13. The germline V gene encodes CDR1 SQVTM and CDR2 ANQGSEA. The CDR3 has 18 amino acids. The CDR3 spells CSVVRTLGQGISNQPQHF. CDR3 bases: TGCAGCGTTGTCCGGACCCTGGGACAGGGGATAAGCAATCAGCCCCAGCATTTT.

The CDR3 sequence: CASSPGQVELPYEQYF. CDR3 nucleotides: TGTGCCAGCAGTCCTGGACAAGTAGAACTCCCATACGAGCAGTACTTC. The chain recombines TRBV28 with TRBJ2-7; TRBD1 is a possible D gene (5 bases). From germline, CDR1 is MDHEN and CDR2 SYDVKM. This CDR3 contains 16 residues. V was clipped by 5 bases and J by 4 bases, with 21 bases between them.

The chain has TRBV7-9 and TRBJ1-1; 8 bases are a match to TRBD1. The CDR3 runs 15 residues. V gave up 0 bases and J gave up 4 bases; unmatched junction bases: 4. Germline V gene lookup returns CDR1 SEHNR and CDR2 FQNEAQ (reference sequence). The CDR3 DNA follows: TGTGCCAGCAGCTTAGCGCAGGGGGCGGGCACTGAAGCTTTCTTT. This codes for CASSLAQGAGTEAFF.

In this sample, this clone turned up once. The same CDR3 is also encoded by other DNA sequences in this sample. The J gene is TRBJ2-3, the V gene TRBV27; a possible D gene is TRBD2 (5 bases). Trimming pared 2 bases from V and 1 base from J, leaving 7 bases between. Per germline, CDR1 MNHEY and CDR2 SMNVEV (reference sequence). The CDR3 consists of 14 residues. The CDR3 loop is CASSLLGGTDTQYF. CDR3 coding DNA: TGTGCCAGCAGTTTACTCGGGGGCACAGATACGCAGTATTTT.

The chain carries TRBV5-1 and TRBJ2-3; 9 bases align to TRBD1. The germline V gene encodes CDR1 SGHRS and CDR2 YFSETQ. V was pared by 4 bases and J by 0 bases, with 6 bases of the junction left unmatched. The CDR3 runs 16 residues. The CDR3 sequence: CASSPRTGVSTDTQYF. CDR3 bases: TGCGCCAGCAGCCCCAGGACAGGGGTTAGCACAGATACGCAGTATTTT.

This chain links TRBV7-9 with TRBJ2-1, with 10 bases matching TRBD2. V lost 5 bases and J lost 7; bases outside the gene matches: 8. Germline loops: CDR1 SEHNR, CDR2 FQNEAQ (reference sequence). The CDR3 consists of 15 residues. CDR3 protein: CASSPSGRALNEQFF. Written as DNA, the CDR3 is TGTGCCAGCAGCCCGAGCGGGAGGGCCCTTAATGAGCAGTTCTTC.

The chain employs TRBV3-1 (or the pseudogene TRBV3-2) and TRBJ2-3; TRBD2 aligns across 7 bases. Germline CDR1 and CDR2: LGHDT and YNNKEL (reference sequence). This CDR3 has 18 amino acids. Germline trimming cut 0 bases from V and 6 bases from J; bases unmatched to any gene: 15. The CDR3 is CASSQDPSDITGGDTQYF. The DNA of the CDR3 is TGTGCCAGCAGCCAAGATCCATCAGACATCACCGGGGGGGATACGCAGTATTTT.

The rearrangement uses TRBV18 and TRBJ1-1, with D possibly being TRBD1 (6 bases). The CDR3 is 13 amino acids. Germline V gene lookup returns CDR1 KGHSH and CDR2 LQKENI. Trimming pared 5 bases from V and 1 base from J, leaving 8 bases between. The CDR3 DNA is TGTGCCAGCTCATCAGGGGAGAACACTGAAGCTTTCTTT. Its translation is CASSSGENTEAFF.

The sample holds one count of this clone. CDR3: CASSVDGDRGREAFF. CDR3 nucleotides: TGTGCCAGCAGCGTAGATGGGGACAGGGGGCGAGAAGCTTTCTTT. The genes are TRBV9 and TRBJ1-1, with 12 positions matching TRBD1. Germline assignment: CDR1 SGDLS and CDR2 YYNGEE. V dropped 0 bases and J dropped 8; count of bases not matched to a gene: 5. This CDR3 is 15 amino acids long.

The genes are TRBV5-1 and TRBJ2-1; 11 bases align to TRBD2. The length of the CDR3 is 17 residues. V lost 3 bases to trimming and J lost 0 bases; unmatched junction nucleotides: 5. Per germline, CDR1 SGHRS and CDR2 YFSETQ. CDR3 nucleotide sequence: TGCGCCAGCAGCTGGGCGACTAGCGGGACCTCCTACAATGAGCAGTTCTTC. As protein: CASSWATSGTSYNEQFF. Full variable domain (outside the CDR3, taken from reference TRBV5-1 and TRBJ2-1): KAGVTQTPRYLIKTRGQQVTLSCSPISGHRSVSWYQQTPGQGLQFLFEYFSETQRNKGNFPGRFSGRQFSNSRSEMNVSTLELGDSALYLCASSWATSGTSYNEQFFGPGTRLTVL.

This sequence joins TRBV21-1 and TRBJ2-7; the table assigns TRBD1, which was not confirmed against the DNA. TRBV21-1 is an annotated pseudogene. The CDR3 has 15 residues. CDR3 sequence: CASRSRGYPSYEQYF. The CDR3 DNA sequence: TGTGCCAGCAGATCCAGGGGGTACCCCTCCTACGAGCAGTACTTC.